This note documents a single T cell receptor beta chain sequence. This clonotype has a handful of counts. Base-call qualities are not available, and no considerably larger clone is one nucleotide away. Libraries were built with 5' RACE. Before sequencing, TCRbeta libraries were pooled in proportion to the sorted cell numbers of each library. RNAzol RT was used to extract total RNA from the sorted cells, and cDNA was then synthesized using an oligo(dT) primer together with a template-switching oligo. The TCRbeta V-CDR3-J region was amplified by PCR with Kapa HiFi between a SMARTer oligo primer and a TCRbeta constant-region primer. Illumina adaptors and sample-specific index barcodes were added in a second PCR, with HighPrep bead cleanup and a Bioanalyzer check confirming a band of roughly 650 bp. The libraries were sequenced on an Illumina MiSeq using 2x151 bp paired-end reads. In the source study's methods: An in-house Java program demultiplexed the reads, while MiXCR assigned TCRbeta annotations and counted clonotypes. Repertoire overlap was assessed with Morisita-Horn indices from the R package vegan, and UPGMA clustering and Circos plots of recurring clonotypes were generated. Shannon diversity and richness were each normalized to the maximum value possible given the input cell numbers, so the resulting values fell between 0 and 1. MUSCLE was used to align CDR3beta sequences, SeqinR to compute distances, and R to plot multidimensional scaling. The raw public reads went through TCRdb reprocessing: fastp at Q25, MiXCR clone calling, in-frame beta chains kept. Each entry merges the rows of one CDR3 protein and shows their most common DNA and genes. These V and J calls rely on TCRdb rather than the paper's analysis. Here the sample has some 1,800 distinct CDR3 sequences; 5.3% occur a single time. Approximately 30% of the sample is taken by the ten largest.

This entry belongs to a study of Japanese encephalitis immunity and Zika vaccine responses (dated by TCRdb to the early 2020s). With respect to the entire study: Each included participant got alum-adjuvanted ZPIV three times, at weeks 0, 4 and 28, with every dose being 5.0 ug. For TCR sequencing, over five representative participants were chosen from each pre-vaccination group, with samples at week 0 (after pre-vaccination, before ZPIV) and week 52. The ZIKV peptides, 15-mers that overlapped by 11 residues, were chosen for containing NetMHCpan/NetMHCII-predicted epitopes with affinity below 50 nM. Before ZPIV, fewer than 15 participants were given one dose of YFV vaccine (YF-VAX), while roughly nine participants were flavivirus-naive. The study tested whether prior Japanese encephalitis virus (JEV) or yellow fever virus (YFV) vaccination shaped CD4 T cell responses to the Zika vaccine. Some 11 participants were given two doses of JEV vaccine (IXIARO) 28 days apart, two to three months before the first ZPIV dose. The stimulations used peptide pools from ZIKV structural proteins divided into flavivirus-conserved and non-conserved sets, or JEV or YFV peptides that matched the pre-vaccination. In addition, the TCR repertoires of a few flavivirus-naive individuals were analyzed at weeks 2, 6 and 52 after ZPIV vaccination began.

Study-wide conclusions, independent of this receptor: Because there were not enough samples, the peptide pools could not be deconvoluted, which meant the specific peptides behind the cross-reactive responses went unidentified. Compared with YFV-pre-vaccinated donors, JEV-pre-vaccinated donors had higher repertoire similarity across time-points and stimulations, indicating that more clonotypes were common to ZIKV and JEV stimulation. CD8 T cell responses to ZIKV peptide pools were of very low magnitude and seen in only a few individuals. The samples grouped by participant and showed no similarity across individuals, which suggests that no public TCRs were detected. Only a subset of trial participants with three doses and adequate samples was analyzed, not the entire vaccinated cohort. In JEV-pre-vaccinated donors, the repertoire richness of CD4 T cells responding to conserved ZIKV epitopes decreased significantly after ZPIV.

PBMCs were stained with CellTrace CFSE and grown for six to seven days in RPMI containing around 7.9% human serum and peptide pools at roughly 0.95 ug/mL each. On a BD FACSAria, proliferating CD4 T cells were sorted without fixation as live CD56-CD19-CD16-CD3+CD4+ CFSE-low cells. The enrolled adults were healthy, and microneutralization screening showed them to be seronegative for ZIKV, JEV, YFV, DENV and WNV. The samples were taken from a phase 1, double-blinded, randomized, placebo-controlled trial testing an alum-adjuvanted Zika purified-inactivated virus (ZPIV) vaccine. Peripheral blood mononuclear cells were isolated using a standard procedure and kept frozen in liquid nitrogen until needed. The source material was antigen-activated CD4+ T cells from blood, cultured, sampled during a Zika inactivated vaccine study. This clonotype was sampled from an adult woman who received an inactivated Zika virus vaccine.

The bases are TGCGCCAGCGGACAGCCTAACTATGGCTACACCTTC. This codes for CASGQPNYGYTF. The chain uses TRBV4-3 and TRBJ1-2; tentative D gene TRBD1, with 6 bases matching. Reading the germline V gene gives CDR1 LGHNA and CDR2 YSLEER. Deletion took 8 bases off V and 0 bases off J, with a span of 7 bases between the germline ends. Reading from cysteine to phenylalanine, the CDR3 counts 12 amino acids. The DNA shown is the 36-base CDR3, in frame from base 1.